This entry lists 20 T cell receptor beta chains sequenced from one sample in a study of T cell repertoires in cytomegalovirus infection (dated 2019 in TCRdb). The listed sequencing device is Illumina HiSeq 1500. The public reads were reanalyzed by TCRdb: fastp trimming at Q25, MiXCR alignment, in-frame beta chains only. Rows matching on CDR3 protein sequence are summarized as one entry with the most common DNA and genes. The sample table holds approximately 100,000 distinct CDR3 sequences, of which around a quarter were seen once. The top ten clones comprise approximately 39% of the sample. The sequenced material came from CD8+ T cells from PBMCs. These receptors were obtained from a human donor in good health (CMV status not recorded). Some clones in this sample may be carry-over from other donors' samples.

V and J are TRBV2 and TRBJ1-2, with 9 positions matching TRBD1. CDR1 is SNHLY, CDR2 FYNNEI, per germline. The CDR3 consists of 14 residues. V shed 5 bases and J 2 bases; nucleotides not matched to a gene: 3. The CDR3 DNA reads as TGTGCCAGCAGTAGCGGACAGGGGAACTATGGCTACACCTTC. Translation: CASSSGQGNYGYTF. Full variable domain (rest looked up from reference TRBV2 and TRBJ1-2): EPEVTQTPSHQVTQMGQEVILRCVPISNHLYFYWYRQILGQKVEFLVSFYNNEISEKSEIFDDQFSVERPDGSNFTLKIRSTKLEDSAMYFCASSSGQGNYGYTFGSGTRLTVV.

Comment on this clonotype: It may be a read error: a sequence one base away is much more abundant. The chain joins TRBV7-2 to TRBJ2-5; 10 bases fit TRBD1. In germline, CDR1 is SGHTA, CDR2 FQGNSA. The CDR3 sequence is 14 residues long. This CDR3 is CANSRDRGGETQYF. As DNA, the CDR3 is TGTGCCAACAGCCGGGACAGGGGAGGGGAGACCCAGTACTTC. Variable domain in full (rest from reference TRBV7-2 and TRBJ2-5): GAGVSQSPSNKVTEKGKDVELRCDPISGHTALYWYRQSLGQGLEFLIYFQGNSAPDKSGLPSDRFSAERTGGSVSTLTIQRTQQEDSAVYLCANSRDRGGETQYFGPGTRLLVL.

The chain couples TRBV12-3 or TRBV12-4 to TRBJ2-6; 11 bases align to TRBD1. Trimming at V came to 4 bases and at J to 1 base, leaving 9 bases not matched to a gene. The CDR3 is 19 amino acids. The CDR3 is CASSSSGQGARSGANVLTF. CDR3 bases: TGTGCCAGCAGTTCCTCAGGACAGGGGGCTCGGTCTGGGGCCAACGTCCTGACTTTC.

This clonotype was found a few times. This chain joins TRBV9 and TRBJ2-7; D perhaps matches TRBD1 (6 bases). CDR3 length: 15 residues. The V gene's germline CDR1 is SGDLS and CDR2 YYNGEE. Trimming shortened V by 2 bases and J by 5 bases, and 17 bases separated the two germline ends. The CDR3 nucleotides read TGTGCCAGCAGCGTGGGGGCAGGGGCACGCGACGAGCAGTACTTC. It yields the protein CASSVGAGARDEQYF.

This clonotype was seen ten or more times. The rearrangement uses TRBV2 and TRBJ1-2, with no clear D. The ends were cut back, 0 bases at V and 5 bases at J, with 10 bases in the middle. In germline, CDR1 is SNHLY, CDR2 FYNNEI. The CDR3 sequence is 14 residues long. The CDR3 sequence: CASSEAGSSYGYTF. DNA of the CDR3: TGTGCCAGCAGTGAAGCCGGCAGCTCTTATGGCTACACCTTC.

This clonotype was recorded at least ten times. The chain joins TRBV7-6 to TRBJ2-7, with a weak D call TRBD1 (6 bases). The CDR3 totals 14 residues. Looked up from germline, CDR1 is SGHVS and CDR2 is FNYEAQ. V was trimmed by 4 bases and J by 4 bases, leaving 14 bases between them. The CDR3 DNA sequence: TGTGCCAGCAGCTCCAGGACAGAGCCTTACGAGCAGTACTTC. This translates into CASSSRTEPYEQYF.

This clonotype was counted between two and nine times. The V and J genes are TRBV12-3 or TRBV12-4 and TRBJ1-1; no reliable D call. The CDR3 contains 12 residues. V was clipped by 7 bases and J by 1 base, with 7 bases between them. The CDR3 protein is CASMRGNTEAFF. CDR3 in DNA: TGTGCCAGCATGAGAGGGAACACTGAAGCTTTCTTT.

This clonotype was observed a few times. V is TRBV20-1 and J is TRBJ2-3, with 13 bases lining up with TRBD2. The ends lost 6 bases at V and 0 bases at J; junction bases unmatched: 6. CDR1 DFQATT and CDR2 SNEGSKA come from the germline V gene (reference sequence). This CDR3 has 16 residues. CDR3 nucleotide sequence: TGCAGTGCCAGCTGGGGACTAGCGGGAAGCACAGATACGCAGTATTTT. Its translation: CSASWGLAGSTDTQYF.

The chain employs TRBV19 and TRBJ2-7, with D unclear. Germline assignment: CDR1 LNHDA and CDR2 SQIVND (reference sequence). The CDR3 extends over 16 amino acids. V was trimmed by 5 bases and J by 1 base, leaving 18 bases between them. The CDR3 here is CASSSTQAKLSYEQYF. The CDR3, as DNA: TGTGCCAGTAGTTCGACCCAGGCGAAGTTATCCTACGAGCAGTACTTC.

This clonotype has just a few counts. J is TRBJ2-1 and V is TRBV7-2; 7 positions match TRBD2. The CDR3 loop spans 15 amino acids. CDR1 SGHTA and CDR2 FQGNSA come from the germline V gene. Unmatched junction bases numbered 3, after V lost 4 bases and J lost 0 bases. The CDR3, as DNA: TGTGCCAGCAGCTCAGCGGGAAACTCCTACAATGAGCAGTTCTTC. It is translated as CASSSAGNSYNEQFF.

The V gene is TRBV2, the J gene TRBJ2-3; the match to TRBD2 covers 13 bases. The CDR3 covers 18 residues. V dropped 9 bases and J dropped 1; count of bases not matched to a gene: 13. Germline CDR1 SNHLY, CDR2 FYNNEI. CDR3 bases: TGTGCCAGAGGACTAGCGGGAGTGTTTGGTGAGGGCACAGATACGCAGTATTTT. Amino acid sequence: CARGLAGVFGEGTDTQYF.

In its sample, this clonotype was seen a few times. The V call is TRBV29-1, the J call TRBJ2-3; D perhaps matches TRBD2 (6 bases). CDR3 length equals 14 residues. The ends were cut back, 1 base at V and 6 bases at J, with 14 bases in the middle. Looked up from germline, CDR1 is SQVTM and CDR2 is ANQGSEA. The CDR3 loop is CSVEAGALEDTQYF. The DNA for the CDR3 is TGCAGCGTTGAAGCGGGAGCCCTCGAGGATACGCAGTATTTT.

This clonotype was observed at least ten times. The V call is TRBV6-1, the J call TRBJ1-5, with D tentatively TRBD1 (5 bases). Trimming removed 8 bases from V and 0 bases from J, with 14 bases in between. Germline V gives CDR1 MNHNS, CDR2 SASEGT. The CDR3 runs to 15 residues. The CDR3 bases are TGTGCCAGCCTCGACAGACTTTTTAGCAATCAGCCCCAGCATTTT. Protein product: CASLDRLFSNQPQHF.

The chain combines TRBV10-3 with TRBJ2-7, with 7 bases aligning to TRBD2. CDR1 and CDR2 from the germline V gene are ENHRY and SYGVKD. CDR3 length equals 18 residues. The J segment lost 1 base and the V segment lost 0 bases, leaving 12 bases of the junction unmatched. Written as DNA, the CDR3 is TGTGCCATCAGTGAGTCCCAAGGCCCTAGCGGAAATTCCTACGAGCAGTACTTC. It is translated as CAISESQGPSGNSYEQYF.

The chain joins TRBV7-2 to TRBJ2-1; 10 bases agree with TRBD2. CDR1 is SGHTA, CDR2 FQGNSA, per germline. The V and J ends lost 2 bases and 4 bases, in that order; junction bases with no gene match: 8. This CDR3 comprises 17 residues. CDR3 in DNA: TGTGCCAGCAGCTTATTAAGCGGGAGGGCCTCGTACAATGAGCAGTTCTTC. Translation: CASSLLSGRASYNEQFF.

Ten or more counts support this clonotype. The chain has TRBV7-6 and TRBJ1-5; a possible D gene is TRBD1 (5 bases). Trimming removed 4 bases at V and 2 bases at J, with 9 bases between. The CDR3 is 14 amino acids. The germline gives CDR1 SGHVS, CDR2 FNYEAQ. CDR3 region: CASSSGGGNQPQHF. CDR3 nucleotide sequence: TGTGCCAGCAGCTCCGGGGGGGGCAATCAGCCCCAGCATTTT.

This clonotype was seen more than once but under ten times. The chain employs TRBV11-3 and TRBJ1-1; D not certain. Trimming shortened V by 5 bases and J by 7 bases, and 8 bases separated the two germline ends. The CDR3 covers 11 residues. Per germline, CDR1 SGHNT and CDR2 YENEEA. The CDR3 DNA reads as TGTGCCAGCAGCCCCGGCGGTGAAGCTTTCTTT. This translates into CASSPGGEAFF.

The chain carries TRBV30 and TRBJ1-5; 7 nucleotides match TRBD1. The CDR3 totals 13 residues. Trimming cost V 0 bases and J 5 bases; bases outside gene matches: 1. Germline loops: CDR1 GTSNPN, CDR2 SVGIG (reference sequence). The DNA for the CDR3 is TGTGCCTGGAGTGTCGACAGGGATCAGCCCCAGCATTTT. Translating gives CAWSVDRDQPQHF.

This clonotype was seen repeatedly, ten times or more. This chain joins TRBV7-2 and TRBJ2-7; the D is unclear. The CDR3 is 11 amino acids. The V end was cut by 8 bases, the J end by 2 bases, with 7 bases between. Germline CDR1 SGHTA, CDR2 FQGNSA. The CDR3 spells CASHRPYEQYF. CDR3 coding DNA: TGTGCCAGCCACCGCCCCTACGAGCAGTACTTC.

This clonotype was observed a handful of times. The chain is built from TRBV9 and TRBJ2-2, with 8 bases aligning to TRBD1. CDR1 and CDR2 from the germline V gene are SGDLS and YYNGEE. CDR3 size: 15 residues. V dropped 4 bases and J dropped 0; count of bases not matched to a gene: 2. CDR3 amino acids: CASSLTGANTGELFF. The CDR3 DNA is TGTGCCAGCAGCTTGACAGGGGCGAACACCGGGGAGCTGTTTTTT. The full variable domain, completed using reference TRBV9 and TRBJ2-2, is DSGVTQTPKHLITATGQRVTLRCSPRSGDLSVYWYQQSLDQGLQFLIQYYNGEERAKGNILERFSAQQFPDLHSELNLSSLELGDSALYFCASSLTGANTGELFFGEGSRLTVL.